Listed below are T cell receptor beta chains from one sample, sequenced in a study of cytomegalovirus exposure and HLA in healthy donors. Profiled with immunoSEQ multiplex PCR; TCRdb holds only in-frame clones, not every one. The sample gives under 200,000 clones, 84% of which show up once; around 7% is in the top ten. The sequencing sample was made of PBMCs. Receptors originate from a man aged 18 to 29 in good health and CMV-seropositive. Each CDR3 is given with its conserved first and last residue. The D gene is left open where the match is weak. Size tells how often a clone was seen (once, few, many) or the class of an expanded clone, and some rows leave it out.

CDR3 DNA,CDR3 protein,J gene,V gene,D gene,clone size
TGTGCCAGCAGCCTGACAGGGAGCACCGGGGAGCTGTTTTTT,CASSLTGSTGELFF,TRBJ2-2,TRBV7-3,TRBD1,NA
TGTGCCAGCAGCCAAGATCGGGCCGCCTTGGGAGTGGCATACGAGCAGTACTTC,CASSQDRAALGVAYEQYF,TRBJ2-7,TRBV4-2,NA,NA
TGTGCCAGCAGCTTCTCTCGGGGCGGGGAGCTGTTTTTT,CASSFSRGGELFF,TRBJ2-2,TRBV27,NA,NA
TGCGCCAGCAGCTTGGCGGCGGGGGTGGTTCCCGGGGAGCTGTTTTTT,CASSLAAGVVPGELFF,TRBJ2-2,TRBV5-1,TRBD2,NA
TGTGCCAGCAGTGCCAGACAGGGGTACGACGAGCAGTACTTC,CASSARQGYDEQYF,TRBJ2-7,TRBV25-1,TRBD1,NA
TGTGCCAGCTCATTGGATCAGGGGGCTTCTACTAGCGGGAGGGCCGGTGAGCAGTTCTTC,CASSLDQGASTSGRAGEQFF,TRBJ2-1,TRBV18,TRBD2,NA
TGTGCCAGCAGTTTAATAGGGGACAGTCAACACTCTGGGGCCAACGTCCTGACTTTC,CASSLIGDSQHSGANVLTF,TRBJ2-6,TRBV27,TRBD1,NA
TGTGCCAGCAGCCGAACCAGGGACAACCACAATGAGCAGTTCTTC,CASSRTRDNHNEQFF,TRBJ2-1,TRBV7-2,NA,NA
TGTGCCAGCAGCCCCGGCGGTCTCGCCCCAACGTCAGGCTACACCTTC,CASSPGGLAPTSGYTF,TRBJ1-2,TRBV7-9,NA,NA
TGTGCCTGGGCACAGGGGAATACGCAGTATTTT,CAWAQGNTQYF,TRBJ2-3,TRBV30,TRBD1,NA
TGTGCCAGCAGACAGACAGGGAGTACAGATACGCAGTATTTT,CASRQTGSTDTQYF,TRBJ2-3,TRBV27,TRBD1,few
TGTGCCAGCAGCTTATCCGGGACAGGGAGCTACGAGCAGTACTTC,CASSLSGTGSYEQYF,TRBJ2-7,TRBV7-9,TRBD1,NA
TGTGCCAGCAGCTTAGAAAGCAGGGGCACTGAAGCTTTCTTT,CASSLESRGTEAFF,TRBJ1-1,TRBV7-9,NA,once
TGCAGCGTTAAAGGCCAGGCGGGCCGCACAGATACGCAGTATTTT,CSVKGQAGRTDTQYF,TRBJ2-3,TRBV29-1,NA,NA
TGTGCCAGCAGTCCGACAGGCACCCTCGAAGAGACCCAGTACTTC,CASSPTGTLEETQYF,TRBJ2-5,TRBV28,NA,NA
TGCGCCAGCAGTAACTCTGGCGGGGAGCTGTTTTTT,CASSNSGGELFF,TRBJ2-2,TRBV4-1,NA,few
TGTGCCAGCAGTGTCTACCGAAACGAGCAGTACTTC,CASSVYRNEQYF,TRBJ2-7,TRBV6-1,NA,NA
TGTGCCAGCAGCGAACCGGGACTAGCCGCGATTTACGAGCAGTACTTC,CASSEPGLAAIYEQYF,TRBJ2-7,TRBV7-2,TRBD2,NA
TGCGCCAGCAGCTTGTCGGTATCCCTCAATGAGCAGTTCTTC,CASSLSVSLNEQFF,TRBJ2-1,TRBV5-1,NA,NA
TGTGCCAGCAGCTTAGTCCTTAGCGGGAGTTACGAGCAGTACTTC,CASSLVLSGSYEQYF,TRBJ2-7,TRBV11-1,TRBD2,once
TGCGCCAGCAGCCGCAGCGGGAGGAGCTACGAGCAGTACTTC,CASSRSGRSYEQYF,TRBJ2-7,TRBV5-1,TRBD2,NA
TGTGCCAGCAGCTTAGTGTGGGAGGGGGCAGATACGCAGTATTTT,CASSLVWEGADTQYF,TRBJ2-3,TRBV11-2,NA,NA
TGTGCCTGTTTTACTAGGGCGGGAAATGAAAAACTGTTTTTT,CACFTRAGNEKLFF,TRBJ1-4,TRBV30,NA,NA
TGTGCCAGCAGTCCTATCCGGGACAGCGGGTTGTATTTT,CASSPIRDSGLYF,TRBJ2-3,TRBV27,NA,NA
TGTGCCAGAAAGAAACCGGGACAGAACTATGGCTACACCTTC,CARKKPGQNYGYTF,TRBJ1-2,TRBV28,TRBD1,NA
TGTGCCAGTCAGGGACTTCCCTCAAATGAGCAGTTCTTC,CASQGLPSNEQFF,TRBJ2-1,TRBV9,NA,NA
TGTGCCAGCTCACCCCAGCGGGAGGGGGAGCAGTACTTC,CASSPQREGEQYF,TRBJ2-7,TRBV18,TRBD2,NA
TGTGCCAGCAGTTTTACGACAGGGGGATTAAATGAAAAACTGTTTTTT,CASSFTTGGLNEKLFF,TRBJ1-4,TRBV28,TRBD1,NA
TGTGCCAGCAGCTTTCAGGCGTCCTATGGCTACACCTTC,CASSFQASYGYTF,TRBJ1-2,TRBV13,NA,few
TGTGCCAGCAGCCAAGAACAGACCTCTGGGGCCAACGTCCTGACTTTC,CASSQEQTSGANVLTF,TRBJ2-6,TRBV4-2,NA,NA
TGTGCCAGCAGTGAATCCTCTACCGGGTCCTACGAGCAGTACTTC,CASSESSTGSYEQYF,TRBJ2-7,TRBV2,NA,once
TGTGCCAGCAGCCAGGACGGGGAGAGGATTCAGCCCCAGCATTTT,CASSQDGERIQPQHF,TRBJ1-5,TRBV5-4,NA,NA
TGTGCCAGCAGTTACTTGGTAGATCAGCCCCAGCATTTT,CASSYLVDQPQHF,TRBJ1-5,TRBV6-6,NA,NA
TGTGCCAGCAGCCCTCCCATCAGTGTCAACTACAATGAGCAGTTCTTC,CASSPPISVNYNEQFF,TRBJ2-1,TRBV9,NA,once
TGCAGCGTTGAAGGGGGAGCGGGAGTCGGATACAATGAGCAGTTCTTC,CSVEGGAGVGYNEQFF,TRBJ2-1,TRBV29-1,TRBD2,NA
TGCGCCAGCAGTCCTTACAGGGTCCCTGAAGCTTTCTTT,CASSPYRVPEAFF,TRBJ1-1,TRBV10-1,NA,NA
TGCAGTGCCGCAGGGGATCAGCCCCAGCATTTT,CSAAGDQPQHF,TRBJ1-5,TRBV20-1,NA,few
TGTGCCAGCAGCCAATCCAGACTCCCCTACAATGAGCAGTTCTTC,CASSQSRLPYNEQFF,TRBJ2-1,TRBV4-2,NA,NA
TGTGCCAGCAGCTTAAATGGGGGCCGCAACGGGGAGCTGTTTTTT,CASSLNGGRNGELFF,TRBJ2-2,TRBV7-3,NA,NA
TGTGCCAGCACCCTGGGACTAGCGGGAGCCCGGAGGAACTTC,CASTLGLAGARRNF,TRBJ2-5,TRBV28,TRBD2,NA
TGTGCCAGCAGCTTGAGGGTAGCGGTGGATGAGCAGTTCTTC,CASSLRVAVDEQFF,TRBJ2-1,TRBV7-3,NA,many
TGTGCCAGCAGCGTAGAATTAGACTCCTACAATGAGCAGTTCTTC,CASSVELDSYNEQFF,TRBJ2-1,TRBV9,NA,NA
TGTGCCAGCAGCTCTCAGACAACCGGGGAGCTGTTTTTT,CASSSQTTGELFF,TRBJ2-2,TRBV7-6,NA,few
TGTGCCAGTAGTATCGTTGGGGGAGGGGGGAATGAGCAGTTCTTC,CASSIVGGGGNEQFF,TRBJ2-1,TRBV19,NA,NA
TGTGCCTGGGGACAGGCGAACTATGGCTACACCTTC,CAWGQANYGYTF,TRBJ1-2,TRBV30,TRBD1,few
TGTGCCAGCAGCGTAGATAGTGGACTAGCGGGAGGGCCCTACGAGCAGTACTTC,CASSVDSGLAGGPYEQYF,TRBJ2-7,TRBV9,TRBD2,NA
TGTGCCAGCAGCTTACGCTTGCTTACTAGCACAGATACGCAGTATTTT,CASSLRLLTSTDTQYF,TRBJ2-3,TRBV11-3,NA,NA
TGTGCCTGGAGTCCCATCGGCCAGGGGGCGCGGGAGCAGTACTTC,CAWSPIGQGAREQYF,TRBJ2-7,TRBV30,TRBD1,once
TGTGCCACCAGCAGAGACCCGGGACAAGCCTATGGCTACACCTTC,CATSRDPGQAYGYTF,TRBJ1-2,TRBV15,NA,NA